Listed below are T cell receptor beta chains from one sample, sequenced in a study of OX40 agonist ivuxolimab in advanced cancers. TCRdb keeps only in-frame clones here, not all; method: immunoSEQ multiplex PCR. The profile shows about 21,000 clones, 83% of them singletons. The material was CD4+ or CD8+ T cells sorted from blood, obtained in a trial of the OX40 agonist ivuxolimab. The source of these receptors is an adult with an advanced solid tumor such as melanoma, head and neck, liver or kidney cancer. The CDR3 runs from the conserved cysteine through the conserved F or W. The order of the fields is V gene, J gene, clone size, D gene, CDR3 DNA, CDR3 protein. The D gene is left open where the match is weak. Clone sizes are given selectively: once, few, many, or a class where the clone is expanded.

TRBV2	TRBJ2-1	.	.	TGTGCCAGCAGTGAAGGGGGATCCTACAATGAGCAGTTCTTC	CASSEGGSYNEQFF
TRBV6-5	TRBJ1-1	.	TRBD1	TGTGCCAGCAGTATGGAACAGGGGGCGGGTACTGAAGCTTTCTTT	CASSMEQGAGTEAFF
TRBV5-1	TRBJ1-1	.	.	TGCGCCAGCGGTGACACAAGTGAAGCTTTCTTT	CASGDTSEAFF
TRBV14	TRBJ2-2	few	.	TGTGCCAGCAGCCTGACAGTGCCTCCCGGGGAGCTGTTTTTT	CASSLTVPPGELFF
TRBV2	TRBJ1-5	.	.	TGTGCCAGCAGTGAGGGCGGACACAATCAGCCCCAGCATTTT	CASSEGGHNQPQHF
TRBV19	TRBJ2-3	.	TRBD1	TGTGCCACCAGTCGGTCTAGCAGGGGGTCGGGGGATACGCAGTATTTT	CATSRSSRGSGDTQYF
TRBV6-5	TRBJ1-2	.	.	TGTGCCAGCAGTCCCCAGAGGGGGGTCTATGGCTACACCTTC	CASSPQRGVYGYTF
TRBV28	TRBJ2-7	.	TRBD2	TGTGCCAGCATCGCGGAGCGGGAGGCCCCCTCCTACGAGCAGTACTTC	CASIAEREAPSYEQYF
TRBV28	TRBJ2-7	.	.	TGTGCCAGCAGTTTAAATTACCTTCGCTCCTACGAGCAGTACTTC	CASSLNYLRSYEQYF
TRBV18	TRBJ1-5	.	.	TGTGCCAGCTCACCAGGCGTTACTACGTTTAGCAATCAGCCCCAGCATTTT	CASSPGVTTFSNQPQHF
TRBV7-3	TRBJ2-2	once	.	TGTGCCAGCAGCCTTTATCAAGCAGGGGTCGACACCGGGGAGCTGTTTTTT	CASSLYQAGVDTGELFF
TRBV5-6	TRBJ1-1	.	.	TGTGCCAGCAGCTTCGGCCCGGGGAACACTGAAGCTTTCTTT	CASSFGPGNTEAFF
TRBV5-5	TRBJ1-3	few	.	TGTGCCAGCAGCTCGGAACCCTTCCCCCTTGGAAACACCATATATTTT	CASSSEPFPLGNTIYF
TRBV2	TRBJ2-7	.	TRBD1	TGTGCCAGCAGCAACACCGGGACAGGGTCTCTCGAGCAGTACTTC	CASSNTGTGSLEQYF
TRBV19	TRBJ2-7	.	.	TGTGCCAGTAGTCGCGACAGCGTGGAGGCCTACGAGCAGTACTTC	CASSRDSVEAYEQYF
TRBV7-2	TRBJ1-5	.	.	TGTGCCAGCAGCTTGGGGGGCGGGAGCAATCAGCCCCAGCATTTT	CASSLGGGSNQPQHF
TRBV7-8	TRBJ2-5	.	.	TGTGCCAGCAGCTCATTGGGGCCCGGGACCCAGTACTTC	CASSSLGPGTQYF
TRBV27	TRBJ2-2	few	.	TGTGCCAGCAGGAAGAACACCGGGGAGCTGTTTTTT	CASRKNTGELFF
TRBV28	TRBJ2-5	.	.	TGTGCCAGCAGTCACAACACAGGGGGGGAGGGAGAGACCCAGTACTTC	CASSHNTGGEGETQYF
TRBV6-5	TRBJ1-4	once	.	TGTGCCAGCAGCCCCGCACTGGGGGAAAAACTGTTTTTT	CASSPALGEKLFF
TRBV6-5	TRBJ2-5	.	.	TGTGCCAGCAGTTACTCGCAGGGCCCCCCAGAGACCCAGTACTTC	CASSYSQGPPETQYF
TRBV7-6	TRBJ1-2	.	.	TGTGCCAGCAGCCTCGGCCAGGGCGATGGCTACACCTTC	CASSLGQGDGYTF
TRBV6-6	TRBJ2-7	.	TRBD1	TGTGCCAGCAGAGGGACAGGGGACTACGAGCAGTACTTC	CASRGTGDYEQYF
TRBV5-8	TRBJ1-4	.	.	TGTGCCAGCAGCCCATACGAGGAAAAACTGTTTTTT	CASSPYEEKLFF
TRBV6-1	TRBJ2-7	.	.	TGTGCCAGTCTTTTAAGGGGCCCCTACGAGCAGTACTTC	CASLLRGPYEQYF
TRBV2	TRBJ1-1	.	.	TGTGCCAGCAGTCCCGGAACCGGGTATGGGGACACTGAAGCTTTCTTT	CASSPGTGYGDTEAFF
TRBV5-1	TRBJ2-5	.	.	TGCGCCAGCAGCTTGGGGGAAGAGACCCAGTACTTC	CASSLGEETQYF
TRBV12-5	TRBJ1-1	.	TRBD1	TGTGCTAGTGGCACCGGGACAGGGGGCCCTGAAGCTTTCTTT	CASGTGTGGPEAFF
TRBV28	TRBJ2-7	.	.	TGTGCCAGCAGGTCCTCAGGGGCCTCCTACGAGCAGTACTTC	CASRSSGASYEQYF
TRBV2	TRBJ1-2	.	.	TGTGCCAGCAAGACGGAACATGGCTACACCTTC	CASKTEHGYTF
TRBV5-1	TRBJ2-3	.	.	TGCGCCAGCAGCATAATGCCCGGGACCCCTAGCACAGATACGCAGTATTTT	CASSIMPGTPSTDTQYF
TRBV5-6	TRBJ1-3	.	TRBD1	TGTGCCAGCAGCTTCCGGACAGGAACCACTGGAAACACCATATATTTT	CASSFRTGTTGNTIYF
TRBV11-2	TRBJ2-3	.	TRBD1	TGTGCCAGCAGCTTAGAGGTTGGTAGGGGGCGAATGGATACGCAGTATTTT	CASSLEVGRGRMDTQYF
TRBV19	TRBJ2-1	.	.	TGTGCCAGTAGTAACGGACGGGCCAGCTCCTACAATGAGCAGTTCTTC	CASSNGRASSYNEQFF
TRBV10-3	TRBJ2-1	once	.	TGTGCCATCAGTGGTGGGACCGCTTACCCCTACAATGAGCAGTTCTTC	CAISGGTAYPYNEQFF
TRBV29-1	TRBJ2-3	.	TRBD1	TGCAGCGTGGACAGGGGCACAGATACGCAGTATTTT	CSVDRGTDTQYF
TRBV30	TRBJ2-7	.	TRBD1	TGTGCCTGGAGTTCTGCCGGGACAGTTTTGGACGAGCAGTACTTC	CAWSSAGTVLDEQYF